The T cell receptor (beta chain) under discussion was sequenced for a study of T cell clones after liver transplantation. As for the study in general: Patients counted as tolerant after at least one year off all immunosuppression, enzymes not exceeding twice normal.

The CDR3 loop spans 15 amino acids. V lost 3 bases, J lost 4 bases, and 9 bases stayed unmatched. Looked up from germline, CDR1 is LNHDA and CDR2 is SQIVND (reference sequence). Here immunoSEQ multiplex PCR was the method, and the copy in TCRdb shows in-frame clones only, minus some. The table has 20,000 to 25,000 clones, around three quarters seen once; the top ten hold about 2.6%. The material sequenced was CD4+ T cells from blood, taken before liver transplant. The chain is built from TRBV19 and TRBJ2-7, with 7 bases lining up with TRBD1. The clonotype was recovered from a human donor who received a liver transplant. DNA for the CDR3: TGTGCCAGTAGTATTTTACGGGACAGTAGGTACGAGCAGTACTTC. Translated: CASSILRDSRYEQYF.